The clone carrying this TCR beta chain was detected a few times. Its antigen is undetermined. The sort gate was single viable CD3+CD4+CD8-CD45RO+ cells for memory CD4+ T cells. Source study methods: Out-of-frame sequences were removed, leaving roughly 2,200,000 distinct TCRbeta sequences. Libraries were prepared by immunoSEQ multiplex PCR; TCRdb keeps only in-frame clonotypes and omits some of them. The V and J calls and clone size are taken from that table; D and trimming were inferred from the DNA. The sample has about 82,000 clones, less than 90% seen once; the top ten hold around 0.84%. This record comes from a study of memory CD4+ T cells and cytomegalovirus serostatus. Study details: Donors were healthy Belgian adults, 9 CMV seropositive and approximately 25 seronegative. Study results and limitations: A US-trained random forest predicted CMV serostatus with median AUC around 0.9. About 40% of the roughly 150 known CMV-associated TCRbeta sequences appeared in CD4+ memory.

This TCR derives from an adult in good health and CMV-seronegative. Sequencing was performed on memory CD4+ T cells from blood.

DNA for the CDR3: TGCGCCAGCAGTGAGTCCAGCCTACAGGGGCAGCCCCAGCATTTT. Protein: CASSESSLQGQPQHF. The rearrangement uses TRBV10-2 and TRBJ1-5; 7 nucleotides agree with TRBD1. The CDR3 length is 15 residues. Trimming removed 0 bases from V and 7 bases from J; junction bases left unmatched: 6. The germline gives CDR1 WSHSY, CDR2 SAAADI.